Listed below are T cell receptor beta chains from one sample, sequenced in a study of CD4 T cells in relation to SARS-CoV-2 and coronaviruses. Clones were read by immunoSEQ multiplex PCR, and TCRdb kept only the in-frame ones, dropping some. The sample carries roughly 24,000 clones, approximately 76% recorded once. Antigen specificity for these receptors is unknown. What was sequenced was CD4+ T cells from PBMCs, cultured in vitro. The receptor set was obtained from a human donor in good health. CDR3s include the opening cysteine and the closing phenylalanine or tryptophan. D genes are given only for firm matches. A clone size is listed for some rows: how often the clone was seen (once, few, many), or a class if it is expanded.

j_call: TRBJ1-1; clone_size: once; d_call: .; v_call: TRBV14; cdr3_nt: TGTGCCAGCAGCCAAGTCGCGGGGGCGACCACTGAAGCTTTCTTT; cdr3_aa: CASSQVAGATTEAFF
j_call: TRBJ2-1; clone_size: .; d_call: .; v_call: TRBV6-6; cdr3_nt: TGTGCCAGCAGTTCCGTGGACATTTCTAATGAGCAGTTCTTC; cdr3_aa: CASSSVDISNEQFF
j_call: TRBJ2-2; clone_size: .; d_call: TRBD1; v_call: TRBV7-3; cdr3_nt: TGTGCCAGCAGCTTATCCGGGACAGGGACCGGGGAGCTGTTTTTT; cdr3_aa: CASSLSGTGTGELFF
j_call: TRBJ2-2; clone_size: .; d_call: TRBD2; v_call: TRBV7-6; cdr3_nt: TGTGCCAGCAGCTTAGTTAGCGGGGGTAACACCGGGGAGCTGTTTTTT; cdr3_aa: CASSLVSGGNTGELFF
j_call: TRBJ2-2; clone_size: .; d_call: .; v_call: TRBV18; cdr3_nt: TGTGCCAGCTCACGCAGGGTATACGACACCGGGGAGCTGTTTTTT; cdr3_aa: CASSRRVYDTGELFF
j_call: TRBJ1-3; clone_size: .; d_call: TRBD1; v_call: TRBV28; cdr3_nt: TGTGCCAGCAGTCGCAGGGGGACTGGAAACACCATATATTTT; cdr3_aa: CASSRRGTGNTIYF
j_call: TRBJ2-1; clone_size: .; d_call: TRBD2; v_call: TRBV5-1; cdr3_nt: TGCGCCAGCAGCTTAGGACGGGAGGGGAATGAGCAGTTCTTC; cdr3_aa: CASSLGREGNEQFF
j_call: TRBJ2-7; clone_size: .; d_call: .; v_call: TRBV5-4; cdr3_nt: TGTGCCAGCAGCTTGGGGCCCAGGGGGGACTACGAGCAGTACTTC; cdr3_aa: CASSLGPRGDYEQYF
j_call: TRBJ1-2; clone_size: .; d_call: TRBD1; v_call: TRBV6-1; cdr3_nt: TGTGCCAGCAGTGAAGCGTCAGGGGGCGATGGCTACACCTTC; cdr3_aa: CASSEASGGDGYTF
j_call: TRBJ2-1; clone_size: .; d_call: .; v_call: TRBV5-1; cdr3_nt: TGCGCCAGCAGCTTGGCCGCGAGACTACATGAGCAGTTCTTC; cdr3_aa: CASSLAARLHEQFF
j_call: TRBJ1-6; clone_size: few; d_call: .; v_call: TRBV6-4; cdr3_nt: TGTGCCAGCAGTACCGGGGGAGGGGGAACACCCCTCCACTTT; cdr3_aa: CASSTGGGGTPLHF
j_call: TRBJ1-2; clone_size: .; d_call: .; v_call: TRBV2; cdr3_nt: TGTGCCAGCAGTGAACTATTTAGGGAGCACGACTATGGCTACACCTTC; cdr3_aa: CASSELFREHDYGYTF
j_call: TRBJ2-1; clone_size: once; d_call: .; v_call: TRBV19; cdr3_nt: TGTGCCAGTAGTATAGATCACTCAGGTGGGTACAATGAGCAGTTCTTC; cdr3_aa: CASSIDHSGGYNEQFF
j_call: TRBJ2-5; clone_size: .; d_call: TRBD1; v_call: TRBV27; cdr3_nt: TGTGCCAGCAGTACCATTCGGACAGGGGGGGGAGAGACCCAGTACTTC; cdr3_aa: CASSTIRTGGGETQYF
j_call: TRBJ2-5; clone_size: .; d_call: TRBD1; v_call: TRBV11-2; cdr3_nt: TGTGCCAGCAGCCGTTCTGAGGACAGGGTTGAGACCCAGTACTTC; cdr3_aa: CASSRSEDRVETQYF
j_call: TRBJ1-2; clone_size: .; d_call: TRBD1; v_call: TRBV28; cdr3_nt: TGTGCCAGCAGCCCAACAGGGGGCGGCTATGGCTACACCTTC; cdr3_aa: CASSPTGGGYGYTF
j_call: TRBJ1-6; clone_size: .; d_call: .; v_call: TRBV5-8; cdr3_nt: TGTGCCAGCAGCTTATTCCTTGGTTCACCCCTCCACTTT; cdr3_aa: CASSLFLGSPLHF
j_call: TRBJ1-5; clone_size: .; d_call: .; v_call: TRBV24-1; cdr3_nt: TGTGCCACCAGTGGGTGTGCGTGGGTTGGAAGCAATCAGCCCCAGCATTTT; cdr3_aa: CATSGCAWVGSNQPQHF
j_call: TRBJ1-5; clone_size: .; d_call: .; v_call: TRBV5-1; cdr3_nt: TGCGCCAGCAGCTTGGCGGGGAGTAGCAATCAGCCCCAGCATTTT; cdr3_aa: CASSLAGSSNQPQHF
j_call: TRBJ1-6; clone_size: once; d_call: .; v_call: TRBV9; cdr3_nt: TGTGCCACAACTAAGGGGGTCAATTCACCCCTCCACTTT; cdr3_aa: CATTKGVNSPLHF
j_call: TRBJ2-7; clone_size: .; d_call: .; v_call: TRBV25-1; cdr3_nt: TGTGCCAGCAGTGAAGGGATCTACGAGCAGTACTTC; cdr3_aa: CASSEGIYEQYF
j_call: TRBJ2-3; clone_size: .; d_call: .; v_call: TRBV14; cdr3_nt: TGTGCCAGCAGCCAAGCAGGGAGCACAGATACGCAGTATTTT; cdr3_aa: CASSQAGSTDTQYF
j_call: TRBJ1-6; clone_size: .; d_call: .; v_call: TRBV18; cdr3_nt: TGTGCCAGCTCACCAGAGGAAGATAATTCACCCCTCCACTTT; cdr3_aa: CASSPEEDNSPLHF
j_call: TRBJ2-1; clone_size: .; d_call: TRBD2; v_call: TRBV7-9; cdr3_nt: TGTGCCAGCAGCTTCGAGCGGGGGTACAATGAGCAGTTCTTC; cdr3_aa: CASSFERGYNEQFF
j_call: TRBJ2-7; clone_size: few; d_call: .; v_call: TRBV7-9; cdr3_nt: TGTGCCACCTCGCTAACGGCCTACGAGCAGTACTTC; cdr3_aa: CATSLTAYEQYF
j_call: TRBJ2-5; clone_size: .; d_call: .; v_call: TRBV20-1; cdr3_nt: TGCAGTGCTAGGAACCAAGAGACCCAGTACTTC; cdr3_aa: CSARNQETQYF
j_call: TRBJ1-1; clone_size: .; d_call: .; v_call: TRBV30; cdr3_nt: TGTGCCTGGGGACGGAGGAACACTGAAGCTTTCTTT; cdr3_aa: CAWGRRNTEAFF
j_call: TRBJ2-3; clone_size: .; d_call: TRBD2; v_call: TRBV5-1; cdr3_nt: TGCGCCAGCAGCTTGCGCGGGAGTAGCACAGATACGCAGTATTTT; cdr3_aa: CASSLRGSSTDTQYF
j_call: TRBJ1-2; clone_size: .; d_call: TRBD1; v_call: TRBV10-2; cdr3_nt: TGCGCCAGCAGTGTCGGACAGGGGGTGGTTTATGGCTACACCTTC; cdr3_aa: CASSVGQGVVYGYTF
j_call: TRBJ1-1; clone_size: .; d_call: .; v_call: TRBV11-2; cdr3_nt: TGTGCCAGCCGCCTGCCATGGGGGTTGGACACTGAAGCTTTCTTT; cdr3_aa: CASRLPWGLDTEAFF
j_call: TRBJ1-5; clone_size: once; d_call: TRBD1; v_call: TRBV2; cdr3_nt: TGTGCCAGCAGGGTTGACAGGGAGGATCAGCCCCAGCATTTT; cdr3_aa: CASRVDREDQPQHF
j_call: TRBJ2-5; clone_size: once; d_call: .; v_call: TRBV5-1; cdr3_nt: TGCGCCAGCAGCTCAGGGACTGTTAAAGAGACCCAGTACTTC; cdr3_aa: CASSSGTVKETQYF
j_call: TRBJ2-5; clone_size: .; d_call: .; v_call: TRBV18; cdr3_nt: TGTGCCAGCTCGCCCGAAAAAGAGACCCAGTACTTC; cdr3_aa: CASSPEKETQYF
j_call: TRBJ2-1; clone_size: .; d_call: TRBD2; v_call: TRBV6-1; cdr3_nt: TGTGCCAGCAGTGAACTAGCGGGAGGTCGGGGCGGTGAGCAGTTCTTC; cdr3_aa: CASSELAGGRGGEQFF
j_call: TRBJ2-2; clone_size: few; d_call: .; v_call: TRBV19; cdr3_nt: TGTGCCAGTAAACAGGGTCGCGTCGGGGAGCTGTTTTTT; cdr3_aa: CASKQGRVGELFF
j_call: TRBJ2-7; clone_size: .; d_call: .; v_call: TRBV6-5; cdr3_nt: TGTGCCAGCAGTTACGGGGCAGGGACCTACGAGCAGTACTTC; cdr3_aa: CASSYGAGTYEQYF
j_call: TRBJ2-1; clone_size: .; d_call: TRBD2; v_call: TRBV3-1/TRBV3-2; cdr3_nt: TGTGCCACCGGGGCTAGCGGGATATCCTACAATGAGCAGTTCTTC; cdr3_aa: CATGASGISYNEQFF
j_call: TRBJ2-7; clone_size: .; d_call: .; v_call: TRBV28; cdr3_nt: TGTGCCAGCAGTCGGGACACCTCCTACGAGCAGTACTTC; cdr3_aa: CASSRDTSYEQYF
j_call: TRBJ2-2; clone_size: .; d_call: .; v_call: TRBV6-5; cdr3_nt: TGTGCCACGCGACAGGACAAAATCGCCGGGGAGCTGTTTTTT; cdr3_aa: CATRQDKIAGELFF
j_call: TRBJ1-1; clone_size: .; d_call: .; v_call: TRBV19; cdr3_nt: TGTGCCAGTTCTTACCCGAACACTGAAGCTTTCTTT; cdr3_aa: CASSYPNTEAFF
j_call: TRBJ2-5; clone_size: .; d_call: .; v_call: TRBV15; cdr3_nt: TGTGCCACCAGCAGAGGTAGGAATCTACAAGAGACCCAGTACTTC; cdr3_aa: CATSRGRNLQETQYF
j_call: TRBJ2-2; clone_size: few; d_call: TRBD2; v_call: TRBV3-1/TRBV3-2; cdr3_nt: TGTGCCAGCAGCCAAGAGTATTTTGGGAGGGCCGGGGAGCTGTTTTTT; cdr3_aa: CASSQEYFGRAGELFF
j_call: TRBJ1-4; clone_size: .; d_call: TRBD1; v_call: TRBV7-7; cdr3_nt: TGTGCCAGCAGCTTAGGGGGGACAGGAAATGAAAAACTGTTTTTT; cdr3_aa: CASSLGGTGNEKLFF
j_call: TRBJ2-7; clone_size: once; d_call: .; v_call: TRBV27; cdr3_nt: TGTGCCAGTAGTGCTAGAAACAACGAGCAGTACTTC; cdr3_aa: CASSARNNEQYF
j_call: TRBJ1-1; clone_size: .; d_call: .; v_call: TRBV6-4; cdr3_nt: TGTGCCAGCACCCATAGGCCCTTGGTCACTGAAGCTTTCTTT; cdr3_aa: CASTHRPLVTEAFF